The 31 T cell receptor beta chains below all came from one sample that was sequenced in a study of cytomegalovirus exposure and HLA in healthy donors. Primers: 60 Vbeta forward and 13 Jbeta reverse. Data came from immunoSEQ multiplex PCR; TCRdb stores just in-frame clones and leaves some out. The sample lists about 110,000 clones; around 73% were seen once. Sequencing input: PBMCs. The receptors were gathered from a man aged 40-49 years in good health and CMV-seronegative.

This clone was found a few times. The chain uses TRBV25-1 and TRBJ1-2; no clear D. Trimming took 6 bases from V and 4 from J, leaving 15 bases between them. Germline CDR1 MGHDK, CDR2 SYGVNS. The CDR3 extends over 14 amino acids. In nucleotides, the CDR3 is TGTGCCAGCAGCCAAAGCGGACGGAGCTATGGCTACACCTTC. Protein product: CASSQSGRSYGYTF.

This clone came up a few times. This chain joins TRBV6-4 and TRBJ2-1, with 11 bases that match TRBD2. Germline CDR1 reads MRHNA; CDR2 reads SNTAGT. This CDR3 contains 15 residues. V was pared by 6 bases and J by 8 bases, with 9 bases of the junction left unmatched. The CDR3 coding sequence is TGTGCCAGCAGCAGACTAGCGGGGAGTCGCGATGAGCAGTTCTTC. The encoded protein is CASSRLAGSRDEQFF.

This clone was counted only a few times. J is TRBJ1-1 and V is TRBV5-1; 8 bases are shared with TRBD1. Germline V gene data show CDR1 as SGHRS and CDR2 as YFSETQ. The trim removed 1 base at V and 3 bases at J, leaving 2 bases unmatched. The CDR3 has 14 amino acids. The CDR3 DNA reads TGCGCCAGCAGCTTGCAGGGGGCGGACACTGAAGCTTTCTTT. Amino acid sequence: CASSLQGADTEAFF.

This clone was seen only once. The CDR3 DNA reads as TGTGCCAGTAGTAGAACAGGGGGCCCTTTTGTTGGGGCTTTCTTT. This sequence encodes CASSRTGGPFVGAFF. The chain links TRBV19 to TRBJ1-1, with 9 bases aligning to TRBD1. Germline loops: CDR1 LNHDA, CDR2 SQIVND (reference sequence). The CDR3 has 15 amino acids. J was trimmed by 11 bases and V by 4 bases; bases with no gene match: 14.

CDR3 region: CASSLATGGYQPQHF. In DNA form, the CDR3 reads TGTGCCAGCAGTCTAGCTACAGGGGGTTATCAGCCCCAGCATTTT. The rearrangement uses TRBV28 and TRBJ1-5, with TRBD1 matching over 8 bases. This CDR3 region has 15 residues. V was pared by 5 bases and J by 5 bases, with 8 bases of the junction left unmatched. The germline gives CDR1 MDHEN, CDR2 SYDVKM.

The chain employs TRBV9 and TRBJ2-1, with 9 bases lining up with TRBD2. After removal of 2 bases from V and 7 bases from J, the junction contained 7 bases not matched to a gene. The length of the CDR3 is 15 residues. The germline CDR1 and CDR2 sequences are SGDLS and YYNGEE. CDR3 in DNA: TGTGCCAGCAGCGTGTTAGCGGGGGCGAGGAATGAGCAGTTCTTC. Residues: CASSVLAGARNEQFF.

The chain employs TRBV2 and TRBJ2-7; 12 bases are shared with TRBD1. There are 15 residues in the CDR3. With V trimmed by 7 bases and J by 5 bases, 9 bases remained unmatched. The germline V gene has CDR1 SNHLY and CDR2 FYNNEI. The CDR3 region has the DNA TGTGCCAGCACCGACCGGGACAGGGGGCTTGACGAGCAGTACTTC. Its protein is CASTDRDRGLDEQYF.

The chain links TRBV7-2 to TRBJ2-7; 8 bases fit TRBD2. J gave up 7 bases and V 5 bases, and 10 bases lay outside the gene matches. Germline CDR1 and CDR2: SGHTA and FQGNSA. This CDR3 comprises 14 residues. CDR3 region: CASSPFSGVGEQYF. CDR3 nucleotide sequence: TGTGCCAGCAGCCCTTTTAGCGGGGTGGGGGAGCAGTACTTC.

The J gene is TRBJ2-1, the V gene TRBV18; D is ambiguous. This CDR3 is 13 amino acids long. V was clipped by 3 bases and J by 7 bases, with 10 bases between them. The germline V gene has CDR1 KGHSH and CDR2 LQKENI. CDR3 sequence: CASSPPSGNEQFF. The CDR3 nucleotides read TGTGCCAGCTCACCCCCCTCAGGAAATGAGCAGTTCTTC.

The rearrangement joins TRBV5-1 to TRBJ2-5, with 9 nucleotides matching TRBD2. Per the germline V gene, CDR1 is SGHRS and CDR2 is YFSETQ. The V and J ends lost 3 bases and 2 bases, in that order; junction bases with no gene match: 5. The CDR3 covers 15 residues. In nucleotides, the CDR3 is TGCGCCAGCAGCTCCCTCAGCGGGGGGCAAGAGACCCAGTACTTC. Translating it yields CASSSLSGGQETQYF.

The chain recombines TRBV29-1 with TRBJ2-5; TRBD1 agrees at 7 bases. The DNA end is a closer match to TRBJ2-7, so the J assignment may be wrong. Looked up from germline, CDR1 is SQVTM and CDR2 is ANQGSEA. The CDR3 is made up of 12 amino acids. The CDR3 region has the DNA TGCAGCGTCTTACAGGGGATCGACGAGCAGTACTTC. Encoded protein: CSVLQGIDEQYF.

This clone was counted once. The V call is TRBV7-2, the J call TRBJ1-2; 8 bases fit TRBD1. The germline V gene has CDR1 SGHTA and CDR2 FQGNSA. The CDR3 has 16 amino acids. Trimming cost V 2 bases and J 8 bases; bases outside gene matches: 13. Here the CDR3 reads CASSLSVRQGAKGYTF. For the CDR3, the DNA is TGTGCCAGCAGCTTAAGCGTACGGCAGGGGGCTAAGGGCTACACCTTC.

The rearrangement links TRBV7-2 to TRBJ2-7; a weak D match, TRBD1 (5 bases). The CDR3 extends over 14 amino acids. V lost 5 bases and J lost 3, with 14 bases in between. Germline V lookup: CDR1 SGHTA, CDR2 FQGNSA. CDR3 amino acids: CASSTRQGGYEQYF. The CDR3 nucleotides read TGTGCCAGCAGCACCCGGCAGGGCGGCTACGAGCAGTACTTC.

This clone was picked up a small number of times. Compared with germline, one end of the junction differs, possibly owing to a read error. The genes are TRBV7-2 and TRBJ2-3, with a weak D call TRBD2 (6 bases). The V gene's germline CDR1 is SGHTA and CDR2 FQGNSA. The CDR3 sequence is 15 residues long. As DNA, the CDR3 is TGTGCCAGCAGCGTAGCCGGGACTTTCACAGATACGCAGTATTTT. Its protein product is CASSVAGTFTDTQYF.

The chain uses TRBV7-2 and TRBJ1-5; TRBD1 aligns across 10 bases. The trim removed 5 bases at V and 4 bases at J, leaving 5 bases unmatched. CDR3 length equals 15 residues. Germline loops: CDR1 SGHTA, CDR2 FQGNSA. The CDR3 region has the DNA TGTGCCAGCAGCCAATCGGGACAGGGGAATCAGCCCCAGCATTTT. Protein product: CASSQSGQGNQPQHF. The complete variable domain, with remaining parts taken from reference TRBV7-2 and TRBJ1-5, reads GAGVSQSPSNKVTEKGKDVELRCDPISGHTALYWYRQSLGQGLEFLIYFQGNSAPDKSGLPSDRFSAERTGGSVSTLTIQRTQQEDSAVYLCASSQSGQGNQPQHFGDGTRLSIL.

V is TRBV2 and J is TRBJ1-2; the D is unclear. V gave up 3 bases and J gave up 5 bases, with 7 bases separating them. This CDR3 contains 12 residues. Germline V lookup: CDR1 SNHLY, CDR2 FYNNEI. The CDR3 DNA reads TGTGCCAGCAGTGAGTCTTTATATGGCTACACCTTC. The encoded protein is CASSESLYGYTF.

This clone was detected a few times. The chain couples TRBV29-1 to TRBJ1-1, with D unclear. V was pared by 7 bases and J by 6 bases, with 12 bases between. The CDR3 runs 11 residues. CDR1 and CDR2 from the germline V gene are SQVTM and ANQGSEA. The CDR3 loop is CSAGNEAEAFF. The CDR3, as DNA: TGCAGCGCCGGAAACGAGGCTGAAGCTTTCTTT.

The V gene is TRBV5-1, the J gene TRBJ1-3; the D is unclear. The V gene lost 0 bases and the J gene lost 0 bases, with 10 bases spanning the gap. The CDR3 length is 16 residues. Germline V CDR1 and CDR2: SGHRS, YFSETQ. CDR3 DNA: TGCGCCAGCAGCTTGGGTCTTACGGGCTCTGGAAACACCATATATTTT. Translating gives CASSLGLTGSGNTIYF.

This clone has a handful of counts. The rearrangement links TRBV7-6 to TRBJ2-3; a possible D gene is TRBD2 (6 bases). The CDR3 is made up of 17 amino acids. Per germline, CDR1 SGHVS and CDR2 FNYEAQ. V lost 1 base and J 0 bases, leaving 14 bases between the germline ends. This chain's CDR3 is CASSLVGGVGSTDTQYF. For the CDR3, the DNA is TGTGCCAGCAGCTTAGTGGGGGGAGTTGGGAGCACAGATACGCAGTATTTT.

The rearrangement uses TRBV7-9 and TRBJ1-5; 7 positions agree with TRBD1. This CDR3 is 15 amino acids long. V was pared by 3 bases and J by 3 bases, with 5 bases of the junction left unmatched. In germline, CDR1 is SEHNR, CDR2 FQNEAQ (reference sequence). CDR3 nucleotide sequence: TGTGCCAGCAGCTTCGGTCAGGGGGTCAATCAGCCCCAGCATTTT. Translation gives CASSFGQGVNQPQHF.

The rearrangement links TRBV5-1 to TRBJ2-5; D remains ambiguous. The V end lost 0 bases, the J end lost 5 bases, and 8 bases lay between the germline ends. Germline CDR1 is SGHRS and CDR2 is YFSETQ. CDR3 length equals 13 residues. Here the CDR3 DNA reads TGCGCCAGCAGCTTGGCAGGTATTGAGACCCAGTACTTC. It codes for CASSLAGIETQYF.

The V gene is TRBV9, the J gene TRBJ2-5, with a possible D match to TRBD1 (6 bases). Trimming stripped 3 bases from V and 5 bases from J, with 11 bases between. CDR3 length: 13 amino acids. CDR1 SGDLS and CDR2 YYNGEE come from the germline V gene. This CDR3 is CASSGGHGETQYF. The CDR3 DNA is TGTGCCAGCAGCGGGGGACACGGGGAGACCCAGTACTTC.

As concerns this clone: Distinct nucleotide sequences in the sample also encode this CDR3. J is TRBJ2-7 and V is TRBV4-3; TRBD1 might be the D (5 bases). The ends were cut back, 0 bases at V and 4 bases at J, with 7 bases in the middle. The CDR3 is 13 residues long. Germline CDR1 reads LGHNA; CDR2 reads YSLEER. CDR3 bases: TGCGCCAGCAGCCAAGATAGGGGTTACGAGCAGTACTTC. It translates to CASSQDRGYEQYF.

This clone was seen only a few times. This chain connects TRBV2 to TRBJ1-1, with a tentative D call TRBD1 (6 bases). Deletions cut 1 base from V and 11 bases from J, with 8 bases between. In germline, CDR1 is SNHLY, CDR2 FYNNEI. CDR3 length: 11 residues. The CDR3 bases are TGTGCCAGCAGTGAAGACAGGGTTGCTTTCTTT. Protein sequence: CASSEDRVAFF.

DNA for the CDR3: TGTGCCAGCAGTTTAAAGTCCCAGGGCGCAGTAGGGCCCCAGCATTTT. Translation gives CASSLKSQGAVGPQHF. The rearrangement joins TRBV28 to TRBJ1-5; tentatively, D is TRBD1 (5 bases). The CDR3 loop spans 16 amino acids. V was cut by 2 bases and J by 9 bases, with 20 bases left in between. Germline V gene data show CDR1 as MDHEN and CDR2 as SYDVKM.

There are a few counts of this clone. The chain recombines TRBV11-2 with TRBJ1-1, with D unresolved. Trimming left V 5 bases short and J 0 bases short, with 10 bases between. The CDR3 is 14 amino acids. Germline V gene data show CDR1 as SGHAT and CDR2 as FQNNGV. CDR3 sequence: CASSRAEMNTEAFF. The CDR3 region has the DNA TGTGCCAGCAGCCGAGCTGAAATGAACACTGAAGCTTTCTTT.

This clone was picked up one time. This chain links TRBV27 with TRBJ1-2; 7 nucleotides align to TRBD1. V shed 6 bases and J 8 bases; nucleotides not matched to a gene: 12. The germline CDR1 and CDR2 sequences are MNHEY and SMNVEV (reference sequence). The CDR3 is 14 amino acids. CDR3 sequence (DNA): TGTGCCAGCAGGCCCGACGACAGGGTGCGAGGCTACACCTTC. Translating it yields CASRPDDRVRGYTF.

This clone appeared a few times. J is TRBJ1-2 and V is TRBV10-3; 9 positions match TRBD1. J gave up 2 bases and V 3 bases, and 4 bases lay outside the gene matches. CDR3 size: 15 residues. Per germline, CDR1 ENHRY and CDR2 SYGVKD. As DNA, the CDR3 is TGTGCCATCAGTGAAAGACAGGGGGGGAACTATGGCTACACCTTC. Encoded protein: CAISERQGGNYGYTF.

CDR3 residues: CASSTGTNQPQHF. CDR3 nucleotide sequence: TGTGCCAGCTCAACAGGGACCAATCAGCCCCAGCATTTT. V gene TRBV18 combines with J gene TRBJ1-5; a weak D match, TRBD1 (6 bases). Germline V gene sequence: CDR1 KGHSH, CDR2 LQKENI. V lost 5 bases and J 3 bases, leaving 8 bases between the germline ends. The CDR3 has 13 residues.

The chain is built from TRBV6-6 and TRBJ1-1; no firm D call. From germline, CDR1 is MNHNY and CDR2 SVGAGI (reference sequence). Deletions cut 2 bases from V and 1 base from J, with 11 bases between. CDR3 length: 15 residues. The CDR3 sequence is CASSYHGRKNTEAFF. CDR3 coding DNA: TGTGCCAGCAGTTACCATGGCAGGAAGAACACTGAAGCTTTCTTT.

The rearrangement joins TRBV11-2 to TRBJ1-1; possibly TRBD1 for D (5 bases). V lost 3 bases and J lost 4, with 24 bases in between. This CDR3 region has 18 residues. Germline V gene sequence: CDR1 SGHAT, CDR2 FQNNGV. In DNA, the CDR3 is TGTGCCAGCAGCTTCTTTCCTGTTGGCTTGGAAGGGGCCACTGAAGCTTTCTTT. Its protein is CASSFFPVGLEGATEAFF.